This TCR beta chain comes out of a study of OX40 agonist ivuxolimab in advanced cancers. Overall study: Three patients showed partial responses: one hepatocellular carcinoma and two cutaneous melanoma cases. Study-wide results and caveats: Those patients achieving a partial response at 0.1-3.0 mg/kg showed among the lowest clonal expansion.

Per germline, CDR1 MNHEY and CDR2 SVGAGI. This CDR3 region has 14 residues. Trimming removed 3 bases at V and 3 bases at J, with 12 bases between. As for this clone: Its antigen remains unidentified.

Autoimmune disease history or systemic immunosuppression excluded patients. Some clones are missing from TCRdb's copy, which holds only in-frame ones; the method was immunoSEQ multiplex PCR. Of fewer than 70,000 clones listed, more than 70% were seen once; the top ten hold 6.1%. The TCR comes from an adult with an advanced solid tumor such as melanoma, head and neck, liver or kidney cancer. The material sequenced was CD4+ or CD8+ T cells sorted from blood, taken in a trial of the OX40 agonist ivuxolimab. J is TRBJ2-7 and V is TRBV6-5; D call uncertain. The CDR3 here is CASSYFATSYEQYF. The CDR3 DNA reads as TGTGCCAGCAGTTATTTTGCTACCAGCTACGAGCAGTACTTC.